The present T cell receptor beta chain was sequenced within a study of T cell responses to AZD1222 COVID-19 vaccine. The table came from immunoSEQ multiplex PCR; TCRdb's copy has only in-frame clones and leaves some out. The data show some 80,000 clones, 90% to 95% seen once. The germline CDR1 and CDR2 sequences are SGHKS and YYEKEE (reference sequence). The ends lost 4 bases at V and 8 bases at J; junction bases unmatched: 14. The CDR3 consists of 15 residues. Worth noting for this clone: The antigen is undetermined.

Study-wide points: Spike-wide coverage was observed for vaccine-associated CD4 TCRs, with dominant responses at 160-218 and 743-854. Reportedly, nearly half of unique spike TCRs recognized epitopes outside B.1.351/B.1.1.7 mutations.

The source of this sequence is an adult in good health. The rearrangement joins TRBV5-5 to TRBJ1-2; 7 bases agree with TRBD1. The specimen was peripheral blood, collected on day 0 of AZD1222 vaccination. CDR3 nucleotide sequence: TGTGCCAGCAGCCTGGGGACAGTTGGTTGGGGCGGCTACACCTTC. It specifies CASSLGTVGWGGYTF.